A selection of T cell receptor beta chains follows, all from one sample in a study of cytomegalovirus exposure and HLA in healthy donors. TCRdb's copy holds only in-frame clones and misses some; the assay was immunoSEQ multiplex PCR. The sample holds some 50,000 clones, 80% to 95% seen once. The material sequenced was PBMCs. These TCRs come from a woman between 18 and 29 years old in good health and CMV-seronegative. The CDR3 runs from the conserved cysteine through the conserved F or W.

j_gene,v_gene,len,CDR3aa
TRBJ1-1,TRBV7-9,15,CASSSAGQRNTEAFF
TRBJ1-2,TRBV9,14,CASSPTSFYYGYTF
TRBJ2-1,TRBV28,12,CASSSYQNEQFF
TRBJ2-1,TRBV5-5,13,CASSWRDGNEQFF
TRBJ2-1,TRBV2,16,CASSEPQRGKGNEQFF
TRBJ2-5,TRBV15,15,CATSRDRGPVETQYF
TRBJ2-2,TRBV2,16,CASSEDRMNRAGELFF
TRBJ2-3,TRBV4-2,16,CASSQDRSGGPDTQYF
TRBJ2-4,TRBV18,14,CASSPQDSLNIQYF
TRBJ2-5,TRBV7-6,18,CASSSPITSGGAVETQYF
TRBJ1-1,TRBV6-6,15,CASSYIRGGETEAFF
TRBJ2-3,TRBV27,15,CASSLYRGGTDTQYF
TRBJ1-1,TRBV7-9,13,CASRTTGNTEAFF
TRBJ2-5,TRBV2,14,CASSPRWGQETQYF
TRBJ2-5,TRBV9,14,CASTLGADQETQYF
TRBJ1-5,TRBV2,16,CASTRRAGGTGQPQHF
TRBJ2-3,TRBV12-5,14,CASGLGAGSDTQYF
TRBJ2-1,TRBV5-6,15,CASSISGGAVNEQFF
TRBJ2-3,TRBV10-1,15,CASSEGYRETDTQYF
TRBJ1-1,TRBV10-3,14,CAISPVSGQREAFF
TRBJ2-5,TRBV5-1,17,CASSSGTSGGYQETQYF
TRBJ1-2,TRBV10-3,11,CAIGTGLSYTF
TRBJ2-5,TRBV18,12,CASSGLGETQYF
TRBJ2-5,TRBV9,15,CASSPGTSGQETQYF
TRBJ1-1,TRBV23-1,13,CASIYWDRFEAFF
TRBJ2-1,TRBV12-5,13,CASGLGLVHEQFF
TRBJ1-2,TRBV25-1,12,CASSDPGYGYTF
TRBJ2-1,TRBV2,17,CASSRRLAGQAYNEQFF
TRBJ2-7,TRBV7-3,15,CASSLGQGMSYEQYF
TRBJ2-1,TRBV10-2,16,CASNERGLADYNEQFF
TRBJ1-2,TRBV5-4,15,CASSSVSLAPYGYTF
TRBJ2-1,TRBV5-1,13,CASSLVSGNEQFF
TRBJ1-6,TRBV6-6,15,CASGLGTGGYSPLHF
TRBJ2-7,TRBV7-2,14,CASSLQRGSYEQYF
TRBJ2-2,TRBV18,13,CASYTTPSGELFF
TRBJ1-1,TRBV10-3,13,CATSDRAGTEAFF
TRBJ2-7,TRBV5-1,15,CASSLEGHPTREQYF
TRBJ2-3,TRBV14,17,CASSQSSPPRVTDTQYF
TRBJ1-3,TRBV10-1,16,CASSDQNRVYVNTIYF